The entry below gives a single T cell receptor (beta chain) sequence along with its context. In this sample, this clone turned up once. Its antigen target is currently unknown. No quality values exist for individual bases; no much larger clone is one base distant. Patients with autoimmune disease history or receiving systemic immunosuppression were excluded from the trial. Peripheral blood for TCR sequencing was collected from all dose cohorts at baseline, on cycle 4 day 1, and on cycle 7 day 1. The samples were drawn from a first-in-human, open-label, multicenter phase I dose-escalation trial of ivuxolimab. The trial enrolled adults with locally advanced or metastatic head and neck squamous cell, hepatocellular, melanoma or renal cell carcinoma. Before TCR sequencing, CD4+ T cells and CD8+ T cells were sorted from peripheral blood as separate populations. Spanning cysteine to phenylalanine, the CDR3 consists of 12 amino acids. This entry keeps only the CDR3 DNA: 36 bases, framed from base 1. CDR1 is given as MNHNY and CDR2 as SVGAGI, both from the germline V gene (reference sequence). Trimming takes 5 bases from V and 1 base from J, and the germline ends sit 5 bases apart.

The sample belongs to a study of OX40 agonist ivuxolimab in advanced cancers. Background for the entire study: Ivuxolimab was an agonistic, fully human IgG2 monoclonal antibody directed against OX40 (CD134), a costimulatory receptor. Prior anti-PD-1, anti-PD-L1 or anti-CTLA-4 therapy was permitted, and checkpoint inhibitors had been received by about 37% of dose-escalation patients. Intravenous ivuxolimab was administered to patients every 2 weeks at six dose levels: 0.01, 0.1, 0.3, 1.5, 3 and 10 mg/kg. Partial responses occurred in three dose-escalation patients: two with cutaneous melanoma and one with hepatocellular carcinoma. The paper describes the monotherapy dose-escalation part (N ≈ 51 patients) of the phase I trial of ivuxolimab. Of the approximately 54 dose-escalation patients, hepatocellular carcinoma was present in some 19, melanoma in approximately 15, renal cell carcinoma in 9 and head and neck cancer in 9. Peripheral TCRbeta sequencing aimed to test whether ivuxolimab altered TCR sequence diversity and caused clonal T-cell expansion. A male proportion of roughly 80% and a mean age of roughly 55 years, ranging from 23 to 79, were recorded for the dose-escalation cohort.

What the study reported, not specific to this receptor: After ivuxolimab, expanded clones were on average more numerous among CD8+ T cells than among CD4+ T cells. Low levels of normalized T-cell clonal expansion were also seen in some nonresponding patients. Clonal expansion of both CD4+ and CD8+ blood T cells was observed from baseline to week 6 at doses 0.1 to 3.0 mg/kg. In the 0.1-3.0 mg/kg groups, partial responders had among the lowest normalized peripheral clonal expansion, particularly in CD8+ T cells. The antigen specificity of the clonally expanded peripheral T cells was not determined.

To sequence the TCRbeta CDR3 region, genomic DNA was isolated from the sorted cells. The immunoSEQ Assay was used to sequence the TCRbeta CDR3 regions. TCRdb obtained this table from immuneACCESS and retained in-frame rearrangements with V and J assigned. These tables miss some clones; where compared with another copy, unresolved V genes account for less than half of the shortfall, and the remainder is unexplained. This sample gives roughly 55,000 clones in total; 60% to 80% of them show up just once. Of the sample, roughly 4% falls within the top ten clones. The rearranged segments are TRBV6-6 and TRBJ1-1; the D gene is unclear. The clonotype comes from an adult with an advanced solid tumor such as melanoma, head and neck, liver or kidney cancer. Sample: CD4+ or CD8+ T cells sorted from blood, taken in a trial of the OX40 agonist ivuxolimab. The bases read TGTGCCAGCAGTAGACAGAACACTGAAGCTTTCTTT. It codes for CASSRQNTEAFF.